A single sample is the source of the 10 T cell receptor beta chains below, sequenced in a study of blood T cell repertoires in COVID-19. Using immunoSEQ multiplex PCR, the repertoire was profiled, and TCRdb retains in-frame clones only, with some absent. The sample holds under 350,000 clones, about 89% seen once. Sequenced: peripheral blood. The receptors originated from a man aged 35 to 55 with acute or convalescent COVID-19.

This rearrangement joins TRBV18 to TRBJ1-1; 10 bases map to TRBD1. The length of the CDR3 is 16 residues. Germline loops: CDR1 KGHSH, CDR2 LQKENI. With 6 bases clipped from V and 4 bases from J, the junction kept 11 bases outside the gene matches. CDR3 nucleotides: TGTGCCAGCTCCCTATACCGGGACAGGGGTTCCACTGAAGCTTTCTTT. It is translated as CASSLYRDRGSTEAFF. The whole variable domain, filled in from reference TRBV18 and TRBJ1-1, reads NAGVMQNPRHLVRRRGQEARLRCSPMKGHSHVYWYRQLPEEGLKFMVYLQKENIIDESGMPKERFSAEFPKEGPSILRIQQVVRGDSAAYFCASSLYRDRGSTEAFFGQGTRLTVV.

The chain links TRBV30 to TRBJ2-3; D remains unclear. V was cut by 0 bases and J by 5 bases, with 12 bases left in between. CDR1 is GTSNPN and CDR2 is SVGIG in the germline V gene (reference sequence). The CDR3 totals 14 residues. CDR3 DNA: TGTGCCTGGAGTGTCGTGAGTCTTGGAGATACGCAGTATTTT. Protein: CAWSVVSLGDTQYF.

V is TRBV5-1 and J is TRBJ2-6; D not certain. Germline assignment: CDR1 SGHRS and CDR2 YFSETQ. CDR3 length: 15 amino acids. The ends were cut back, 6 bases at V and 2 bases at J, with 12 bases in the middle. The DNA of the CDR3 is TGCGCCAGCAACCCTTCGGGTGCTGGGGCCAACGTCCTGACTTTC. Translated, it gives CASNPSGAGANVLTF.

This sequence joins TRBV19 and TRBJ1-2; 8 positions match TRBD1. The ends lost 6 bases at V and 8 bases at J; junction bases unmatched: 8. The CDR3 spans 13 residues. Germline CDR1 reads LNHDA; CDR2 reads SQIVND (reference sequence). The CDR3 bases are TGTGCCAGTAGGATGGACAGGGTACAGGGCTACACCTTC. Translation gives CASRMDRVQGYTF.

The chain has TRBV4-2 and TRBJ1-3; perhaps TRBD1 as D (5 bases). The CDR3 is 16 amino acids. V lost 4 bases and J 3 bases, leaving 16 bases between the germline ends. Germline lookup yields CDR1 LGHNA and CDR2 YNFKEQ. As DNA, the CDR3 is TGTGCCAGCAGCCGAGATCAGGGTAGCTTTGGAAACACCATATATTTT. Amino acids: CASSRDQGSFGNTIYF.

The J gene is TRBJ1-2, the V gene TRBV7-9; no definite D call. Deletions cut 5 bases from V and 4 bases from J, with 11 bases between. The CDR3 is 13 amino acids. The germline V gene encodes CDR1 SEHNR and CDR2 FQNEAQ (reference sequence). In nucleotides, the CDR3 is TGTGCCAGCAGCCCTCGGGGAGGCTATGGCTACACCTTC. Protein product: CASSPRGGYGYTF.

J is TRBJ2-7 and V is TRBV18, with a tentative D call TRBD1 (5 bases). CDR1 is KGHSH and CDR2 is LQKENI in the germline V gene. This CDR3 spans 14 amino acids. Trimming removed 0 bases at V and 5 bases at J, with 11 bases between. CDR3 loop: CASSPPPQGNEQYF. CDR3 DNA: TGTGCCAGCTCACCACCACCCCAGGGAAACGAGCAGTACTTC. Combining the CDR3 with reference TRBV18 and TRBJ2-7 gives the whole variable domain NAGVMQNPRHLVRRRGQEARLRCSPMKGHSHVYWYRQLPEEGLKFMVYLQKENIIDESGMPKERFSAEFPKEGPSILRIQQVVRGDSAAYFCASSPPPQGNEQYFGPGTRLTVT.

V gene TRBV12-5 combines with J gene TRBJ2-2, with a possible D match to TRBD1 (5 bases). Per germline, CDR1 LGHNT and CDR2 FRNRAP. Trimming took 8 bases from V and 0 from J, leaving 13 bases between them. The CDR3 has 15 residues. CDR3: CASRTGFANTGELFF. In DNA form, the CDR3 reads TGTGCTAGTCGAACAGGTTTCGCGAACACCGGGGAGCTGTTTTTT.

The rearrangement uses TRBV6-2 or TRBV6-3 and TRBJ1-1, with D unclear. V dropped 0 bases and J dropped 0 bases, with 5 bases sitting between them. Germline-derived CDR1 and CDR2 are MNHEY and SVGEGT. This CDR3 has 14 residues. DNA of the CDR3: TGTGCCAGCAGTTACTCGAGGTTGAACACTGAAGCTTTCTTT. Translating it yields CASSYSRLNTEAFF.

This chain uses TRBV6-2 or TRBV6-3 with TRBJ1-1; a weak D match, TRBD1 (5 bases). Germline V gene sequence: CDR1 MNHEY, CDR2 SVGEGT. Between the trimmed V and J ends, which lost 6 bases and 1 base, there was a span of 15 bases. The CDR3 spans 15 residues. CDR3 sequence reads: CASSPGGMRNTEAFF. The CDR3 nucleotides read TGTGCCAGCAGCCCCGGGGGGATGAGGAACACTGAAGCTTTCTTT.